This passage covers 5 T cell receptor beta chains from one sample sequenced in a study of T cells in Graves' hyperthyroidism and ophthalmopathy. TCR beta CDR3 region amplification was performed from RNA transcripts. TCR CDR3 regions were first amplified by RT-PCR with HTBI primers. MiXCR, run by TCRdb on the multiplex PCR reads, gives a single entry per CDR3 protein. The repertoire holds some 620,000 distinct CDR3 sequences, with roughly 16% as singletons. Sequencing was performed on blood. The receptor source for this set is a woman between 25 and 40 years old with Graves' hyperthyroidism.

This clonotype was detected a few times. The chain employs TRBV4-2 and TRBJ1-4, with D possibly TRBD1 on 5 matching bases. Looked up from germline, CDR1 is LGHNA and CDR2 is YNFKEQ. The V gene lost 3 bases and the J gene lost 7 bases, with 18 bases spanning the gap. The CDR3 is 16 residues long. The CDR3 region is CASSQDPGRGFEKLFF. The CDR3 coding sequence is TGTGCCAGCAGCCAGGACCCCGGGAGGGGCTTTGAAAAACTGTTTTTT.

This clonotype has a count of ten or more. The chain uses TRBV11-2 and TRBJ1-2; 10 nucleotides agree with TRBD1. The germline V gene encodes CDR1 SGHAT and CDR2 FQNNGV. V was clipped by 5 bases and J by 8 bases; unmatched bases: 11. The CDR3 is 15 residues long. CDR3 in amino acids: CASSLTRDRGGGYTF. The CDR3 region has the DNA TGTGCCAGCAGCCTCACCCGGGACAGGGGAGGAGGCTACACCTTC.

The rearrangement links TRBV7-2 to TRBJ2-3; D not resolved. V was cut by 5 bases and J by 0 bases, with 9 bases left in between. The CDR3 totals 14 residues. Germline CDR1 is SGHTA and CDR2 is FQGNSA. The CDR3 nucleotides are TGTGCCAGCAGCCCCGAGCAGAGCACAGATACGCAGTATTTT. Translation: CASSPEQSTDTQYF. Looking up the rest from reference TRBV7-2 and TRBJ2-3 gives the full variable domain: GAGVSQSPSNKVTEKGKDVELRCDPISGHTALYWYRQSLGQGLEFLIYFQGNSAPDKSGLPSDRFSAERTGGSVSTLTIQRTQQEDSAVYLCASSPEQSTDTQYFGPGTRLTVL.

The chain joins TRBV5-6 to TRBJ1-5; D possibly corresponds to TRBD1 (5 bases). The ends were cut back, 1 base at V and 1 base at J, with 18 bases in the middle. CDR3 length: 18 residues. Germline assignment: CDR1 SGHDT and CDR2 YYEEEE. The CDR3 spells CASSLRRRGTPSNQPQHF. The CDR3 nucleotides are TGTGCCAGCAGCTTGAGAAGACGCGGGACCCCCAGCAATCAGCCCCAGCATTTT. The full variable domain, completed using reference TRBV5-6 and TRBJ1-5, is DAGVTQSPTHLIKTRGQQVTLRCSPKSGHDTVSWYQQALGQGPQFIFQYYEEEERQRGNFPDRFSGHQFPNYSSELNVNALLLGDSALYLCASSLRRRGTPSNQPQHFGDGTRLSIL.

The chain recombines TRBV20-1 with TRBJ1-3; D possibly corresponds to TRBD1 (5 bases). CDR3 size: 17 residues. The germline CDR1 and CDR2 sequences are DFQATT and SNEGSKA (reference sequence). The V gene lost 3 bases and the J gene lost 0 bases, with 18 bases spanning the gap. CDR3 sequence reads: CSARDRRGPFSGNTIYF. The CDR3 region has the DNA TGCAGTGCTAGGGACCGGCGGGGCCCTTTCTCTGGAAACACCATATATTTT.